Each of the 17 T cell receptor beta chains below was sequenced from the same sample in a study of Ad26.COV2.S vaccination and SARS-CoV-2 variants. Produced via immunoSEQ multiplex PCR; TCRdb's table is partial and in-frame only. This table has approximately 420,000 clones, approximately 87% appearing once. This sample's treatment: around 19 received Ad26.COV2.S at low or high dose, single or two shots; roughly 5 received placebo; per-sample allocation not given. Sampling occurred on day 63 after the first vaccine or placebo injection. The starting material was peripheral blood, obtained in a trial of Ad26.COV2.S vaccine versus placebo. The receptors were gathered from a person aged 18-65 years who received the Ad26.COV2.S COVID-19 vaccine or a placebo.

The chain couples TRBV2 to TRBJ1-1, with D perhaps TRBD1 (6 bases). The CDR3 is 15 amino acids. Per the germline V gene, CDR1 is SNHLY and CDR2 is FYNNEI. V was shortened by 6 bases and J by 1 base, with 15 bases between the two germline ends. The CDR3 DNA sequence: TGTGCCAGCAGGGACAGAAAAGCCCCGAACACTGAAGCTTTCTTT. It yields the protein CASRDRKAPNTEAFF.

J is TRBJ1-2 and V is TRBV6-5; D not resolved. Germline V CDR1 and CDR2: MNHEY, SVGAGI. Deletions cut 0 bases from V and 4 bases from J, with 12 bases between. The CDR3 runs 15 residues. The CDR3 DNA reads TGTGCCAGCAGTTACTCGAAGGGTTTTGGCTATGGCTACACCTTC. Translation gives CASSYSKGFGYGYTF.

The chain uses TRBV5-1 and TRBJ2-7, with a tentative D call TRBD1 (5 bases). The CDR3 is 14 residues long. Germline V gene lookup returns CDR1 SGHRS and CDR2 YFSETQ. V was cut by 0 bases and J by 2 bases, with 9 bases left in between. CDR3: CASSLAQDPYEQYF. The DNA for the CDR3 is TGCGCCAGCAGCTTGGCACAGGATCCCTACGAGCAGTACTTC.

The chain joins TRBV2 to TRBJ2-7; TRBD1 matches at 10 bases. The CDR3 has 16 residues. Germline trimming cut 6 bases from V and 4 bases from J; bases unmatched to any gene: 12. The germline gives CDR1 SNHLY, CDR2 FYNNEI. CDR3 sequence reads: CASSDPGQGLGYEQYF. Written as DNA, the CDR3 is TGTGCCAGCAGCGACCCGGGACAGGGGCTGGGTTACGAGCAGTACTTC.

The genes are TRBV18 and TRBJ1-1; the D gene is possibly TRBD1 (6 bases). The germline gives CDR1 KGHSH, CDR2 LQKENI. V was cut by 0 bases and J by 3 bases, with 11 bases left in between. The CDR3 contains 15 residues. CDR3 nucleotides: TGTGCCAGCTCACCACCGCTCAGGGGCGACACTGAAGCTTTCTTT. Its protein is CASSPPLRGDTEAFF.

The rearrangement joins TRBV5-1 to TRBJ1-6; no firm D call. The germline V gene has CDR1 SGHRS and CDR2 YFSETQ. Trimming cost V 0 bases and J 8 bases, with 9 bases left between them. CDR3 length equals 14 residues. In nucleotides, the CDR3 is TGCGCCAGCAGCTTGGGGGGTGCGGATTCACCCCTCCACTTT. Protein product: CASSLGGADSPLHF.

The rearrangement joins TRBV4-1 to TRBJ1-6; 7 nucleotides line up with TRBD1. This CDR3 is built from 15 residues. Unmatched junction bases numbered 10, after V lost 4 bases and J lost 10 bases. Germline CDR1 reads MGHRA; CDR2 reads YSYEKL. As DNA, the CDR3 is TGCGCCAGCAGCCGCAGCCGGGACAGTAAGTCACCCCTCCACTTT. Protein product: CASSRSRDSKSPLHF.

This clone was detected once. This rearrangement joins TRBV4-1 to TRBJ2-1, with TRBD1 as a possible D gene (5 bases). The CDR3 sequence is 12 residues long. V was pared by 7 bases and J by 6 bases, with 10 bases between. Per the germline V gene, CDR1 is MGHRA and CDR2 is YSYEKL. The CDR3 protein is CASTRGGNEQFF. CDR3 DNA: TGCGCCAGCACTAGGGGCGGCAATGAGCAGTTCTTC.

The chain uses TRBV5-1 and TRBJ2-5, with 9 positions matching TRBD2. CDR1 is SGHRS, CDR2 YFSETQ, per germline. This CDR3 has 18 residues. J was trimmed by 5 bases and V by 2 bases; bases with no gene match: 16. CDR3 DNA: TGCGCCAGCAGCTTTTTGCCTAGCGGGGACACTGGGGATGAGACCCAGTACTTC. Its protein is CASSFLPSGDTGDETQYF.

CDR3 coding DNA: TGCGCCAGCAGCCAAGTCCGGGACAGCTACGAGCAGTACTTC. It is translated as CASSQVRDSYEQYF. The chain is built from TRBV4-1 and TRBJ2-7, with 7 bases aligning to TRBD1. V trimming: 1 base; J trimming: 3 bases; junction bases outside the gene matches: 3. CDR3 size: 14 residues. The germline V gene encodes CDR1 MGHRA and CDR2 YSYEKL.

CDR3 in DNA: TGTGCCAGCAGCTCCGCAGACAGCGAGCAGTTCTTC. Translated, it gives CASSSADSEQFF. The J gene is TRBJ2-1, the V gene TRBV7-2; possible D gene TRBD1, 5 bases. This CDR3 is 12 amino acids long. Deletions cut 4 bases from V and 10 bases from J, with 11 bases between. Germline V gene lookup returns CDR1 SGHTA and CDR2 FQGNSA.

This rearrangement joins TRBV7-9 to TRBJ2-3; 7 positions agree with TRBD1. V shed 5 bases, J shed 0 bases, and the junction held 17 bases outside the gene matches. This CDR3 contains 19 residues. The V gene's germline CDR1 is SEHNR and CDR2 FQNEAQ (reference sequence). CDR3 bases: TGTGCCAGCAGCCCCTACAGGGGCCGCGCCCCCCCTAGCACAGATACGCAGTATTTT. The encoded protein is CASSPYRGRAPPSTDTQYF.

This clone was seen just once. This sequence joins TRBV7-9 and TRBJ1-4; D gene ambiguous. Per the germline V gene, CDR1 is SEHNR and CDR2 is FQNEAQ (reference sequence). The CDR3 sequence is 15 residues long. Trimming stripped 5 bases from V and 8 bases from J, with 18 bases between. CDR3 coding DNA: TGTGCCAGCAGCCCAACTCTAGGGAGAGGGGAAAAACTGTTTTTT. Translation gives CASSPTLGRGEKLFF.

The chain combines TRBV7-8 with TRBJ1-5, with D perhaps matching TRBD1 (6 bases). CDR1 is SGHVS and CDR2 is FQNEAQ in the germline V gene. This CDR3 spans 16 amino acids. Trimming took 1 base from V and 0 from J, leaving 10 bases between them. Written as DNA, the CDR3 is TGTGCCAGCAGCTTAGTTGGGGGCAATAGCAATCAGCCCCAGCATTTT. Translating it yields CASSLVGGNSNQPQHF.

The V call is TRBV11-3, the J call TRBJ2-2; perhaps TRBD1 as D (6 bases). The CDR3 extends over 15 amino acids. The germline V and J ends were trimmed by 0 bases and 9 bases, with 14 bases remaining between them. Looked up from germline, CDR1 is SGHNT and CDR2 is YENEEA. CDR3 in amino acids: CASSLDRGNDRELFF. The CDR3 DNA sequence: TGTGCCAGCAGCTTAGACAGGGGAAACGACCGGGAGCTGTTTTTT.

The chain joins TRBV11-3 to TRBJ2-7; D perhaps matches TRBD2 (5 bases). V shed 2 bases and J shed 0 bases, with 8 bases lying between them. The germline V gene has CDR1 SGHNT and CDR2 YENEEA. The CDR3 spans 14 residues. This chain's CDR3 is CASSLSGSSYEQYF. In nucleotides, the CDR3 is TGTGCCAGCAGCTTAAGTGGGAGCTCCTACGAGCAGTACTTC.

V gene TRBV28 combines with J gene TRBJ2-3; D may be TRBD2 (5 bases). Germline CDR1 MDHEN, CDR2 SYDVKM. V was clipped by 3 bases and J by 0 bases, with 13 bases between them. The CDR3 loop spans 16 amino acids. CDR3: CASSFSRGTSTDTQYF. The CDR3 region has the DNA TGTGCCAGCAGTTTTTCTCGGGGAACTAGCACAGATACGCAGTATTTT. The full variable domain, rest sourced from reference TRBV28 and TRBJ2-3, is DVKVTQSSRYLVKRTGEKVFLECVQDMDHENMFWYRQDPGLGLRLIYFSYDVKMKEKGDIPEGYSVSREKKERFSLILESASTNQTSMYLCASSFSRGTSTDTQYFGPGTRLTVL.